A single sample is the source of the 23 T cell receptor beta chains below, sequenced in a study of cytomegalovirus exposure and HLA in healthy donors. Vbeta (60) and Jbeta (13) primers were used in the PCR. The assay was immunoSEQ multiplex PCR, and TCRdb's table has in-frame clones only and misses some. The sample lists about 200,000 clones, 80% to 85% occurring once. The material sequenced was PBMCs. These receptors came from a woman in her late teens or twenties in good health and CMV-seronegative.

This clone was counted only a few times. The chain employs TRBV5-1 and TRBJ2-1; perhaps TRBD2 as D (6 bases). Germline V gene data show CDR1 as SGHRS and CDR2 as YFSETQ. Deletions cut 9 bases from V and 0 bases from J, with 19 bases between. The CDR3 totals 16 residues. DNA of the CDR3: TGCGCCACTCATTCGGGAGACCCGAGCTCCTACAATGAGCAGTTCTTC. Its translation is CATHSGDPSSYNEQFF. The variable domain in full, with the rest retrieved from reference TRBV5-1 and TRBJ2-1, is KAGVTQTPRYLIKTRGQQVTLSCSPISGHRSVSWYQQTPGQGLQFLFEYFSETQRNKGNFPGRFSGRQFSNSRSEMNVSTLELGDSALYLCATHSGDPSSYNEQFFGPGTRLTVL.

The chain carries TRBV7-2 and TRBJ2-3; D is undetermined. Deletions cut 4 bases from V and 0 bases from J, with 8 bases between. The germline gives CDR1 SGHTA, CDR2 FQGNSA. The CDR3 runs to 14 residues. CDR3: CASSYLDSTDTQYF. For the CDR3, the DNA is TGTGCCAGCAGCTACCTAGATAGCACAGATACGCAGTATTTT.

The table lists this clone with a few counts. The chain couples TRBV4-3 to TRBJ1-1; 9 nucleotides align to TRBD1. V lost 4 bases, J lost 5 bases, and 8 bases stayed unmatched. From germline, CDR1 is LGHNA and CDR2 YSLEER. The CDR3 sequence is 15 residues long. The DNA for the CDR3 is TGCGCCAGCAGCCCACAGGGGGCGGGGGTAACTGAAGCTTTCTTT. Amino acid sequence: CASSPQGAGVTEAFF.

The chain joins TRBV6-1 to TRBJ2-3, with D possibly TRBD2 on 5 matching bases. V lost 5 bases and J 6 bases, leaving 18 bases between the germline ends. This CDR3 is 15 amino acids long. Germline CDR1 is MNHNS and CDR2 is SASEGT. The CDR3 sequence: CASSRGGPSRDTQYF. The CDR3 DNA reads TGTGCCAGCAGTCGTGGCGGGCCCTCACGGGATACGCAGTATTTT.

The V call is TRBV7-2, the J call TRBJ2-7; 7 bases are shared with TRBD1. V gave up 5 bases and J gave up 3 bases; unmatched junction bases: 4. In germline, CDR1 is SGHTA, CDR2 FQGNSA. The length of the CDR3 is 13 residues. This CDR3 is CASSPGQIYEQYF. The CDR3 coding sequence is TGTGCCAGCAGCCCGGGACAGATCTACGAGCAGTACTTC.

The gene calls are TRBV6-6 and TRBJ2-1, with a tentative D call TRBD1 (5 bases). The CDR3 length is 11 residues. Germline assignment: CDR1 MNHNY and CDR2 SVGAGI (reference sequence). Between the trimmed V and J ends, which lost 4 bases and 10 bases, there was a span of 8 bases. The CDR3 DNA sequence: TGTGCCAGCAGTTGGGCAGGGGAGCAGTTCTTC. As protein: CASSWAGEQFF.

CDR3 loop: CASSILDRGLQPQHF. As DNA, the CDR3 is TGTGCCAGTAGTATACTGGACAGGGGGCTTCAGCCCCAGCATTTT. The chain carries TRBV19 and TRBJ1-5, with 11 bases lining up with TRBD1. Germline-derived CDR1 and CDR2 are LNHDA and SQIVND (reference sequence). CDR3 length: 15 amino acids. After removal of 2 bases from V and 6 bases from J, the junction contained 3 bases not matched to a gene.

The genes are TRBV7-2 and TRBJ2-3, with D perhaps matching TRBD2 (6 bases). The length of the CDR3 is 18 residues. Per the germline V gene, CDR1 is SGHTA and CDR2 is FQGNSA. V dropped 1 base and J dropped 3 bases, with 20 bases sitting between them. The CDR3 DNA reads as TGTGCCAGCAGCTTAGAACGTCCTAGCGCCGGATTAACAGATACGCAGTATTTT. Protein: CASSLERPSAGLTDTQYF.

The rearrangement links TRBV28 to TRBJ1-2, with a possible D match to TRBD1 (5 bases). Trimming cost V 5 bases and J 6 bases, with 22 bases left between them. CDR1 is MDHEN and CDR2 is SYDVKM in the germline V gene. The CDR3 is 16 residues long. The CDR3 loop is CASSPRLGGGRNGYTF. DNA for the CDR3: TGTGCCAGCAGTCCCCGTCTGGGGGGGGGAAGAAATGGCTACACCTTC.

The J gene is TRBJ2-1, the V gene TRBV11-3; TRBD2 might be the D (6 bases). Germline V CDR1 and CDR2: SGHNT, YENEEA. V lost 4 bases to trimming and J lost 5 bases, with 12 bases between them. The CDR3 covers 14 residues. The CDR3 region is CASSWRDRNNEQFF. The CDR3 DNA follows: TGTGCCAGCAGCTGGCGGGACCGAAACAATGAGCAGTTCTTC.

This chain connects TRBV9 to TRBJ2-5; the D gene is possibly TRBD2 (6 bases). V lost 4 bases and J lost 1, with 23 bases in between. The germline V gene has CDR1 SGDLS and CDR2 YYNGEE. There are 18 residues in the CDR3. The CDR3 here is CASSPRREFFLGQETQYF. The CDR3 DNA reads TGTGCCAGCAGCCCACGCCGGGAGTTTTTTTTGGGCCAAGAGACCCAGTACTTC.

The CDR3 reads CASSPYAGGSGSTDTQYF. CDR3 DNA: TGTGCCAGCAGCCCTTACGCTGGGGGTAGCGGGAGCACAGATACGCAGTATTTT. The rearrangement uses TRBV7-2 and TRBJ2-3; 7 nucleotides agree with TRBD2. The germline CDR1 and CDR2 sequences are SGHTA and FQGNSA. The CDR3 has 18 amino acids. With 5 bases clipped from V and 0 bases from J, the junction kept 14 bases outside the gene matches.

This clone was seen once. The J gene is TRBJ2-1, the V gene TRBV10-2; 8 positions match TRBD2. Germline V CDR1 and CDR2: WSHSY, SAAADI. The CDR3 runs to 15 residues. V shed 5 bases and J 4 bases; nucleotides not matched to a gene: 7. The chain's CDR3 is CASSSTSGYYNEQFF. The CDR3 coding sequence is TGCGCCAGCAGTTCCACTAGCGGCTATTACAATGAGCAGTTCTTC.

This clone was detected only a few times. V is TRBV20-1 and J is TRBJ1-1, with no clear D. V was cut by 6 bases and J by 9 bases, with 11 bases left in between. The CDR3 spans 10 residues. From germline, CDR1 is DFQATT and CDR2 SNEGSKA (reference sequence). The CDR3 spells CSAEGNKAFF. CDR3 DNA: TGCAGTGCCGAGGGAAATAAAGCTTTCTTT.

This chain links TRBV2 with TRBJ2-5; D possibly corresponds to TRBD1 (6 bases). V gave up 8 bases and J gave up 2 bases, with 15 bases separating them. CDR1 is SNHLY, CDR2 FYNNEI, per germline. The CDR3 contains 14 residues. Here the CDR3 DNA reads TGTGCCAGCTCGCACAGGGCCTTACAAGAGACCCAGTACTTC. Encoded protein: CASSHRALQETQYF.

This sequence joins TRBV7-6 and TRBJ1-6, with D maybe TRBD1 (5 bases). The CDR3 consists of 17 residues. Trimming cost V 1 base and J 1 base, with 11 bases left between them. The germline gives CDR1 SGHVS, CDR2 FNYEAQ. CDR3 sequence reads: CASSLGGEGSYNSPLHF. The DNA of the CDR3 is TGTGCCAGCAGCTTAGGAGGGGAGGGGTCCTATAATTCACCCCTCCACTTT.

V usage is TRBV2 and J usage is TRBJ1-1; no firm D call. In germline, CDR1 is SNHLY, CDR2 FYNNEI. This CDR3 is 14 amino acids long. V lost 7 bases and J lost 6, with 18 bases in between. CDR3 DNA: TGTGCCAGCAAACTGGAGGACGAAATCTCTGAAGCTTTCTTT. It encodes CASKLEDEISEAFF.

The J gene is TRBJ2-5, the V gene TRBV18, with TRBD1 as a possible D gene (6 bases). V was clipped by 2 bases and J by 5 bases, with 9 bases between them. The CDR3 is 13 amino acids. The germline V gene has CDR1 KGHSH and CDR2 LQKENI. The CDR3 loop reads CASSPGQRETQYF. The DNA for the CDR3 is TGTGCCAGCTCACCAGGACAGCGGGAGACCCAGTACTTC.

This clone was seen more than once but under ten times. Other DNA sequences within the sample encode an identical CDR3. The V call is TRBV4-3, the J call TRBJ1-1, with D possibly being TRBD1 (6 bases). Germline V gives CDR1 LGHNA, CDR2 YSLEER. V dropped 0 bases and J dropped 8 bases, with 10 bases sitting between them. The CDR3 is 13 amino acids. CDR3 protein: CASSQEGGTEAFF. The CDR3 region has the DNA TGCGCCAGCAGCCAAGAGGGAGGGACAGAAGCTTTCTTT.

This clone was seen many times. The chain combines TRBV2 with TRBJ2-3; 10 nucleotides line up with TRBD2. The V segment lost 8 bases and the J segment 2 bases; nucleotides outside the gene matches: 10. This CDR3 has 16 amino acids. Germline loops: CDR1 SNHLY, CDR2 FYNNEI. The CDR3, as DNA: TGTGCCAGCGTTGTAGGTAGCGGGAGGATCACAGATACGCAGTATTTT. Translating it yields CASVVGSGRITDTQYF.

This clone was observed a handful of times. The chain couples TRBV6-5 to TRBJ2-2, with 8 nucleotides matching TRBD1. CDR1 is MNHEY, CDR2 SVGAGI, per germline. This CDR3 comprises 15 residues. Trimming at V came to 4 bases and at J to 4 bases, leaving 5 bases not matched to a gene. The CDR3, as DNA: TGTGCCAGCAGTTCGGGACAGGTCGGCACCGGGGAGCTGTTTTTT. Protein: CASSSGQVGTGELFF.

The CDR3 is CASSNPGVGNQPQHF. CDR3 coding DNA: TGTGCCAGCAGCAATCCAGGGGTGGGCAATCAGCCCCAGCATTTT. The V and J genes are TRBV19 and TRBJ1-5, with D possibly matching TRBD1 (6 bases). V gave up 9 bases and J gave up 2 bases, with 17 bases separating them. From germline, CDR1 is LNHDA and CDR2 SQIVND (reference sequence). The CDR3 is 15 amino acids.

To note about this clone: The CDR3 ends on some other residue instead of the conserved phenylalanine or tryptophan, so this is likely a read error. This chain joins TRBV11-3 and TRBJ1-1, with 8 bases aligning to TRBD1. V dropped 0 bases and J dropped 10; count of bases not matched to a gene: 13. Germline CDR1 reads SGHNT; CDR2 reads YENEEA. The length of the CDR3 is 16 residues. The chain's CDR3 is CASSLDLWTGRGVAFL. The CDR3 DNA sequence: TGTGCCAGCAGCTTAGATCTATGGACAGGGCGCGGGGTAGCTTTCCTT.